The 13 T cell receptor beta chains in this list originate from one sample, sequenced in a study of CD4 T cell repertoires in COVID-19. TCRdb's table, derived via immunoSEQ multiplex PCR, lists solely in-frame clones and lacks some. The table lists about 1,700 clones, 15% to 20% of them singletons, with around 11% in the top ten. No antigen has been identified for these receptors. The sequencing here drew on memory CD4+ T cells, cultured in vitro, taken after recovery from COVID-19. These receptor sequences come from a human donor who had COVID-19.

This clone appeared a few times. The chain joins TRBV27 to TRBJ2-2; tentative D call: TRBD2 (6 bases). Germline CDR1 MNHEY, CDR2 SMNVEV (reference sequence). The CDR3 spans 16 residues. V lost 0 bases and J lost 5, with 13 bases in between. The CDR3 region is CASSLSSRTKTGELFF. CDR3 DNA: TGTGCCAGCAGTTTATCCTCTCGGACTAAGACCGGGGAGCTGTTTTTT.

The chain has TRBV7-2 and TRBJ2-3; D is undetermined. With 3 bases removed from V and 2 bases from J, the gap between germline ends came to 12 bases. In germline, CDR1 is SGHTA, CDR2 FQGNSA. This CDR3 comprises 15 residues. CDR3 in DNA: TGTGCCAGCAGCTTGGTTGTATTGTCCACAGATACGCAGTATTTT. Amino acids: CASSLVVLSTDTQYF.

Sample share makes this clone medium-sized. The J gene is TRBJ2-7, the V gene TRBV11-3; D is ambiguous. CDR3 length: 14 residues. The germline gives CDR1 SGHNT, CDR2 YENEEA. The V end was cut by 0 bases, the J end by 7 bases, with 13 bases between. The CDR3 spells CASSLDAALGEQYF. Written as DNA, the CDR3 is TGTGCCAGCAGCTTAGATGCGGCACTTGGTGAGCAGTACTTC. The whole variable domain, remainder taken from reference TRBV11-3 and TRBJ2-7, is EAGVVQSPRYKIIEKKQPVAFWCNPISGHNTLYWYLQNLGQGPELLIRYENEEAVDDSQLPKDRFSAERLKGVDSTLKIQPAELGDSAVYLCASSLDAALGEQYFGPGTRLTVT.

By share, this clone counts as medium-sized. The rearrangement joins TRBV5-5 to TRBJ1-5; 7 bases are a match to TRBD1. The CDR3 runs to 18 residues. V trimming: 0 bases; J trimming: 0 bases; junction bases outside the gene matches: 9. The germline gives CDR1 SGHKS, CDR2 YYEKEE (reference sequence). The CDR3 DNA follows: TGTGCCAGCAGCTTGGCCGGGAAGGGGGCCGGTAGCAATCAGCCCCAGCATTTT. This encodes CASSLAGKGAGSNQPQHF.

Sample share makes this clone medium-sized (0.01 to 0.1%). The chain carries TRBV27 and TRBJ2-1; D not resolved. The germline gives CDR1 MNHEY, CDR2 SMNVEV (reference sequence). V gave up 2 bases and J gave up 2 bases, with 7 bases separating them. The CDR3 is 14 amino acids. The CDR3 loop reads CASSLRSPYNEQFF. The CDR3 bases are TGTGCCAGCAGTTTAAGGAGCCCCTACAATGAGCAGTTCTTC.

This chain connects TRBV25-1 to TRBJ1-4; unclear D gene. The CDR3 loop spans 15 amino acids. Germline V gives CDR1 MGHDK, CDR2 SYGVNS. Trimming shortened V by 1 base and J by 5 bases, and 11 bases separated the two germline ends. The CDR3 is CASSEFNSLNEKLFF. The CDR3 nucleotides read TGTGCCAGCAGTGAATTCAACAGCCTGAATGAAAAACTGTTTTTT.

This clone is judged medium-sized. The chain has TRBV27 and TRBJ2-1; 10 bases are shared with TRBD1. Trimming took 7 bases from V and 14 from J; bases not matched to a gene: 14. This CDR3 has 14 residues. Germline V gene sequence: CDR1 MNHEY, CDR2 SMNVEV (reference sequence). The CDR3 loop reads CASTPRQGALEKFF. The CDR3 DNA follows: TGTGCCAGCACCCCGAGACAGGGGGCCTTGGAGAAGTTCTTC.

In its sample, this clone ranks as medium-sized. Other DNA sequences in the sample encode the same CDR3. V and J are TRBV27 and TRBJ2-2; D is unresolved. Germline V lookup: CDR1 MNHEY, CDR2 SMNVEV (reference sequence). This CDR3 is built from 15 residues. The V end lost 2 bases, the J end lost 2 bases, and 9 bases lay between the germline ends. The CDR3 sequence: CASSLGTVNTGELFF. CDR3 bases: TGTGCCAGCAGTTTAGGAACTGTCAACACCGGGGAGCTGTTTTTT.

This clone was counted only a few times. The chain uses TRBV6-5 and TRBJ2-1; 8 bases align to TRBD1. The CDR3 runs to 16 residues. The germline gives CDR1 MNHEY, CDR2 SVGAGI. V was clipped by 2 bases and J by 5 bases; unmatched bases: 8. CDR3 bases: TGTGCCAGCAGTTACCTGGGCCAGGGGGCCCACAATGAGCAGTTCTTC. It specifies CASSYLGQGAHNEQFF.

The chain recombines TRBV5-1 with TRBJ1-2; the D gene is possibly TRBD1 (6 bases). Trimming removed 2 bases from V and 8 bases from J, with 13 bases in between. Germline CDR1 is SGHRS and CDR2 is YFSETQ. CDR3 length equals 13 residues. The CDR3 DNA reads TGCGCCAGCAGCTTCGGACAGCCGGGGGGCTACACCTTC. Its protein product is CASSFGQPGGYTF.

This clone is hyperexpanded. This chain connects TRBV19 to TRBJ1-2; TRBD1 is a possible D gene (5 bases). V gave up 9 bases and J gave up 5 bases, with 13 bases separating them. Germline V lookup: CDR1 LNHDA, CDR2 SQIVND (reference sequence). CDR3 length: 12 amino acids. The CDR3 DNA sequence: TGTGCCAGCTCACAGGATAGGTATGGCTACACCTTC. Its protein product is CASSQDRYGYTF.

The chain carries TRBV7-8 and TRBJ2-3, with D possibly being TRBD1 (6 bases). CDR3 length: 16 amino acids. Per the germline V gene, CDR1 is SGHVS and CDR2 is FQNEAQ. The germline V and J ends were trimmed by 1 base and 2 bases, with 13 bases remaining between them. DNA of the CDR3: TGTGCCAGCAGCTTAGTAACAGGGTGGGACACAGATACGCAGTATTTT. Protein sequence: CASSLVTGWDTDTQYF.

The V gene is TRBV7-2, the J gene TRBJ2-3; unclear D gene. This CDR3 spans 14 amino acids. V lost 6 bases and J lost 10, with 20 bases in between. CDR1 is SGHTA, CDR2 FQGNSA, per germline. The CDR3 here is CASSYSDPRNPQYF. CDR3 bases: TGTGCCAGCAGTTATTCCGATCCGAGAAATCCGCAGTATTTT.